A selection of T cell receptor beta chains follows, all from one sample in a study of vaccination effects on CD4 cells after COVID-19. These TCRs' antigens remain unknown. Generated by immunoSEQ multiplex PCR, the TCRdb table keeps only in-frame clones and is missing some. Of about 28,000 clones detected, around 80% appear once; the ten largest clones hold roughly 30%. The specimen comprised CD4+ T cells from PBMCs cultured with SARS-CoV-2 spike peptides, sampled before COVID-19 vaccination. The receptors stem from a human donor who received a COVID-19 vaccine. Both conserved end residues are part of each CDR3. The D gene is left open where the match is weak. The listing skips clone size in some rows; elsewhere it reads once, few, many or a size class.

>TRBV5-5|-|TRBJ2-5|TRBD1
TGTGCCAGCAGCCTTTTACTCCGGGACAGGGAAACCCAGTACTTC
CASSLLLRDRETQYF
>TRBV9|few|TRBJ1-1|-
TGTGCCAGCAGCGACCGACAGAGCACTGAAGCTTTCTTT
CASSDRQSTEAFF
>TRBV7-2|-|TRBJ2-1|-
TGTGCCAGCAGGGTTGGCCTCTCCTACAATGAGCAGTTCTTC
CASRVGLSYNEQFF
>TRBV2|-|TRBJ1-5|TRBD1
TGTGCCAGCAGCCAACGGGACAGCCGAGGCAATCAGCCCCAGCATTTT
CASSQRDSRGNQPQHF
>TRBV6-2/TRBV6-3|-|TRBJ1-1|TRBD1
TGTGCCAGCAGTTTACCGGGACAGACATCTTTCTTT
CASSLPGQTSFF
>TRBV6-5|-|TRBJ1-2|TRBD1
TGTGCCAGCAGCCAGGGGGCAGGGGGCTACACCTTC
CASSQGAGGYTF
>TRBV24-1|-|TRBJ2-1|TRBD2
TGTGCCACCAGTGATTCCCGGACTAGCGGGAGCAATGAGCAGTTCTTC
CATSDSRTSGSNEQFF
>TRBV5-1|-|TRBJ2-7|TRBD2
TGCGCCAGCAGCCGAGGGACTAGCGGCTACGAGCAGTACTTC
CASSRGTSGYEQYF
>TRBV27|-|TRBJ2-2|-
TGTGCCAGCAGTTTTAGAGTGGGAGCAGGGGGGATCGGGGAGCTGTTTTTT
CASSFRVGAGGIGELFF
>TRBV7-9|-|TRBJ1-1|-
TGTGCCAGCAGCCACGATGGGAGGGACCCTGAAGCTTTCTTT
CASSHDGRDPEAFF
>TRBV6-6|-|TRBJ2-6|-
TGTGCCAGCAGTCCAGGGGCCCTAGTCTCTGGGGCCAACGTCCTGACTTTC
CASSPGALVSGANVLTF
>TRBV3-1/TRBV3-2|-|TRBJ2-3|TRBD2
TGTGCCAGCAGCCTTACGGCCCCACCTAGCGGTACAGATACGCAGTATTTT
CASSLTAPPSGTDTQYF
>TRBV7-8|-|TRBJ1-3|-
TGTGCCAGCAGCCCCAGGGGCTCTGGAAACACCATATATTTT
CASSPRGSGNTIYF
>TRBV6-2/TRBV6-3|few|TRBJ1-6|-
TGTGCCAGCAGTTACTTTTGGAATTCACCCCTCCACTTT
CASSYFWNSPLHF
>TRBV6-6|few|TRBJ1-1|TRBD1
TGTGCCAGCAGCCCTCGGACAGGGGGCACTGAAGCTTTCTTT
CASSPRTGGTEAFF
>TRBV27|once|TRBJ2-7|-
TGTGCCAGCAGCCGAAGGGCAGTCAACTCCTACGAGCAGTACTTC
CASSRRAVNSYEQYF